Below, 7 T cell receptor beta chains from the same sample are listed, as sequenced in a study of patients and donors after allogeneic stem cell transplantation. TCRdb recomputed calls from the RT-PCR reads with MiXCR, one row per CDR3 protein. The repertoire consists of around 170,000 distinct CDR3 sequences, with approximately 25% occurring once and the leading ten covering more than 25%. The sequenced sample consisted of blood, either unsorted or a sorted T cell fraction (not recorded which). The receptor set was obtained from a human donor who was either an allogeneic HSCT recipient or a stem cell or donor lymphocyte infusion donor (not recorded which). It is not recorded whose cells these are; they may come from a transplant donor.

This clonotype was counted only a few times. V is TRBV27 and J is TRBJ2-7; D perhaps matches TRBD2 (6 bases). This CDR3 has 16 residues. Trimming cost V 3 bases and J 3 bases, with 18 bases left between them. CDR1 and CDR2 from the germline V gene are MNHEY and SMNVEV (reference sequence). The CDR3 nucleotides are TGTGCCAGCAGTTTGGTGGTTGGGAGGACCCTCTACGAGCAGTACTTC. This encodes CASSLVVGRTLYEQYF.

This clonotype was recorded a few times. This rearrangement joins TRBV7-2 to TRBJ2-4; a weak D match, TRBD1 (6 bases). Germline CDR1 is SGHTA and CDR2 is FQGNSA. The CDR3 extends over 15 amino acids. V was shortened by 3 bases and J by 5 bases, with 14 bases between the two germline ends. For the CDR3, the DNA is TGTGCCAGCAGCTTTATGGTTGGGGGCCAAAACATTCAGTACTTC. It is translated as CASSFMVGGQNIQYF.

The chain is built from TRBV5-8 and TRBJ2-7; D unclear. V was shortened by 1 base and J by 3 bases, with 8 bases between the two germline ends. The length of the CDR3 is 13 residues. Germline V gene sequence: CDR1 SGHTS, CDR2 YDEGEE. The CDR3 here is CASSLKQNYEQYF. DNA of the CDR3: TGTGCCAGCAGCTTGAAACAGAACTACGAGCAGTACTTC.

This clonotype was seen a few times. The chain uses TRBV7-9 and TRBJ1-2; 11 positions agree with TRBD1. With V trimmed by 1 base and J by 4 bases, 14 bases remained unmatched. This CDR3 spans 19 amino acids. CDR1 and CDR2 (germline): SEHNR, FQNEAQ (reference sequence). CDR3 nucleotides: TGTGCCAGCAGCTTAGTTCTCCACCGGGACAGGGGGGAACGCTATGGCTACACCTTC. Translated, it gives CASSLVLHRDRGERYGYTF.

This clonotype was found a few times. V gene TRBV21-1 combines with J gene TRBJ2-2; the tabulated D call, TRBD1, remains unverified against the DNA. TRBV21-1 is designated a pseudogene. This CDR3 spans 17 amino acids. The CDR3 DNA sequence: TGTGCCAGCAGCAAATTTTCAGGGGGCGCGTTGACCGGGGAGCTGTTTTTT. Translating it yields CASSKFSGGALTGELFF.

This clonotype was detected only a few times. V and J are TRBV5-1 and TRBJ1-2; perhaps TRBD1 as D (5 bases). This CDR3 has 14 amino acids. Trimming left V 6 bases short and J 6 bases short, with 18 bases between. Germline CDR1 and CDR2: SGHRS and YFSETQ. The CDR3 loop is CASNWGGAANGYTF. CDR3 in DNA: TGCGCCAGCAATTGGGGTGGGGCAGCGAATGGCTACACCTTC.

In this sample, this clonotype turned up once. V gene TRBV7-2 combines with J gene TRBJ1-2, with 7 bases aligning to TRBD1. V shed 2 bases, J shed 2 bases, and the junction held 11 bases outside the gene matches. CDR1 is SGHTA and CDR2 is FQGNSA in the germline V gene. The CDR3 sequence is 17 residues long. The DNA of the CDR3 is TGTGCCAGCAGCTTAACAGGGGAGGGGGCGCTGAACTATGGCTACACCTTC. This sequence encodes CASSLTGEGALNYGYTF. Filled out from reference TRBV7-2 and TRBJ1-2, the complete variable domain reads GAGVSQSPSNKVTEKGKDVELRCDPISGHTALYWYRQSLGQGLEFLIYFQGNSAPDKSGLPSDRFSAERTGGSVSTLTIQRTQQEDSAVYLCASSLTGEGALNYGYTFGSGTRLTVV.